Listed here are 18 T cell receptor beta chains from one sample, sequenced in a study of blood T cell repertoires in COVID-19. The assay was immunoSEQ multiplex PCR, and TCRdb's table has in-frame clones only and misses some. The data hold roughly 240,000 clones, with approximately 84% observed a single time. The sample comprised peripheral blood. The receptors here all came from a woman aged 30 to 39 who had recovered from COVID-19.

The chain carries TRBV6-5 and TRBJ2-1; 9 bases are shared with TRBD2. Germline V lookup: CDR1 MNHEY, CDR2 SVGAGI. The length of the CDR3 is 14 residues. V lost 10 bases to trimming and J lost 9 bases; unmatched junction nucleotides: 13. DNA for the CDR3: TGTGCCACTCTCTCGGGACTAGCATCGGGTGAGCAGTTCTTC. Translating it yields CATLSGLASGEQFF.

V and J are TRBV19 and TRBJ1-1, with 8 bases that match TRBD1. J gave up 6 bases and V 6 bases, and 9 bases lay outside the gene matches. This CDR3 spans 14 amino acids. Germline values: CDR1 LNHDA, CDR2 SQIVND (reference sequence). The CDR3 DNA is TGTGCCAGTAGCACTCAGGGGGCGTCGGCTGAAGCTTTCTTT. Its protein is CASSTQGASAEAFF.

The V and J genes are TRBV5-4 and TRBJ1-1, with 7 bases matching TRBD1. The CDR3 spans 15 residues. V shed 4 bases and J 1 base; nucleotides not matched to a gene: 7. Germline V CDR1 and CDR2: SGHNT, YYREEE (reference sequence). This chain's CDR3 is CASSRSGQKNTEAFF. DNA for the CDR3: TGTGCCAGCAGCCGATCGGGACAGAAGAACACTGAAGCTTTCTTT.

The J gene is TRBJ2-2, the V gene TRBV3-1 (or the pseudogene TRBV3-2), with 9 bases fitting TRBD2. Looked up from germline, CDR1 is LGHDT and CDR2 is YNNKEL (reference sequence). V was clipped by 4 bases and J by 5 bases; unmatched bases: 8. The CDR3 runs 16 residues. The CDR3 sequence is CASSRKRGAGTGELFF. CDR3 DNA sequence: TGTGCCAGCAGCCGGAAGCGGGGGGCGGGGACCGGGGAGCTGTTTTTT.

The DNA of the CDR3 is TGCAGTGCTAGTCTAACGGAGAACTATGGCTACACCTTC. This codes for CSASLTENYGYTF. This sequence joins TRBV20-1 and TRBJ1-2; D is undetermined. V was shortened by 3 bases and J by 2 bases, with 10 bases between the two germline ends. The V gene's germline CDR1 is DFQATT and CDR2 SNEGSKA (reference sequence). The CDR3 covers 13 residues.

The V gene is TRBV7-9, the J gene TRBJ2-1; D is possibly TRBD2 (6 bases). The V end lost 5 bases, the J end lost 5 bases, and 13 bases lay between the germline ends. This CDR3 is 14 amino acids long. Germline CDR1 and CDR2: SEHNR and FQNEAQ (reference sequence). CDR3: CASSLPGLNNEQFF. CDR3 bases: TGTGCCAGCAGCCTCCCAGGACTAAACAATGAGCAGTTCTTC.

The chain is built from TRBV7-2 and TRBJ2-1; D might be TRBD2 (6 bases). V was pared by 10 bases and J by 5 bases, with 9 bases between. The CDR3 has 11 amino acids. Looked up from germline, CDR1 is SGHTA and CDR2 is FQGNSA. Written as DNA, the CDR3 is TGTGCCACCCGACTAGACAATGAGCAGTTCTTC. Its protein product is CATRLDNEQFF.

This chain connects TRBV27 to TRBJ1-4; D gene unclear. CDR1 MNHEY and CDR2 SMNVEV come from the germline V gene (reference sequence). Deletions cut 2 bases from V and 5 bases from J, with 6 bases between. The CDR3 is made up of 13 amino acids. CDR3 region: CASSLRVNEKLFF. The DNA of the CDR3 is TGTGCCAGCAGTTTACGCGTAAATGAAAAACTGTTTTTT.

This CDR3 is CASSLVPQSTDTQYF. The CDR3 DNA follows: TGTGCCAGCAGCTTAGTGCCCCAGTCCACAGATACGCAGTATTTT. This chain uses TRBV7-2 with TRBJ2-3, with unresolved D. Trimming cost V 1 base and J 2 bases, with 10 bases left between them. Germline CDR1 and CDR2: SGHTA and FQGNSA. The CDR3 loop spans 15 amino acids.

This clone occurred a few times. V and J are TRBV3-1 (or the pseudogene TRBV3-2) and TRBJ1-5; 9 positions agree with TRBD1. CDR1 is LGHDT, CDR2 YNNKEL, per germline (reference sequence). This CDR3 spans 15 amino acids. V lost 1 base to trimming and J lost 2 bases; unmatched junction nucleotides: 0. For the CDR3, the DNA is TGTGCCAGCAGCCAAGGGGACAGGGGCAATCAGCCCCAGCATTTT. As protein: CASSQGDRGNQPQHF.

This clone has only one observation. This chain uses TRBV4-1 with TRBJ2-1; 8 bases align to TRBD2. The CDR3 runs to 16 residues. Losses at the gene ends were 4 bases for V and 7 bases for J; bases not matched to a gene: 12. Germline V gene lookup returns CDR1 MGHRA and CDR2 YSYEKL. CDR3 sequence reads: CASSLGGIAGFNEQFF. The CDR3 DNA reads TGCGCCAGCAGCCTAGGTGGGATAGCGGGGTTTAATGAGCAGTTCTTC.

The CDR3 nucleotides read TGTGCCAGCAGTTTACGCGAGGTCCCCCTCCACTTT. Amino acids: CASSLREVPLHF. The genes are TRBV12-3 or TRBV12-4 and TRBJ1-6, with D unclear. Trimming removed 2 bases from V and 13 bases from J, with 9 bases in between. This CDR3 comprises 12 residues.

A remark on this clone: Other DNA sequences in this specimen translate into the identical CDR3. The chain carries TRBV5-1 and TRBJ1-1; D possibly corresponds to TRBD1 (5 bases). CDR3 length equals 13 residues. Germline CDR1 SGHRS, CDR2 YFSETQ. V dropped 3 bases and J dropped 2 bases, with 8 bases sitting between them. The CDR3 coding sequence is TGCGCCAGCAGCTCGACAGCAAACACTGAAGCTTTCTTT. It specifies CASSSTANTEAFF.

Worth noting for this clone: Compared with germline, one end of the junction differs, possibly owing to a read error. This chain uses TRBV7-2 with TRBJ2-7, with 12 positions matching TRBD2. Germline loops: CDR1 SGHTA, CDR2 FQGNSA. This CDR3 spans 14 amino acids. CDR3 protein: CASSLAGGPKEQYF. The CDR3 bases are TGTGCCAGCAGCCTAGCGGGGGGGCCGAAGGAGCAGTACTTC.

The gene calls are TRBV7-2 and TRBJ2-2, with D perhaps TRBD2 (6 bases). Germline V gives CDR1 SGHTA, CDR2 FQGNSA. There are 17 residues in the CDR3. Trimming removed 5 bases from V and 2 bases from J, with 18 bases in between. CDR3 DNA: TGTGCCAGCAGCCAAGAATTCGGGAGAGGAAACACCGGGGAGCTGTTTTTT. It encodes CASSQEFGRGNTGELFF.

This clone was detected once. The chain links TRBV19 to TRBJ1-2; D is perhaps TRBD1 (6 bases). This CDR3 region has 15 residues. Trimming left V 4 bases short and J 5 bases short, with 17 bases between. In germline, CDR1 is LNHDA, CDR2 SQIVND (reference sequence). Written as DNA, the CDR3 is TGTGCCAGTAGTACCTACAGGGAGTACGGTTATGGCTACACCTTC. It translates to CASSTYREYGYGYTF.

The chain links TRBV20-1 to TRBJ1-2, with D possibly matching TRBD1 (5 bases). With 8 bases removed from V and 8 bases from J, the gap between germline ends came to 12 bases. The CDR3 covers 10 residues. Germline CDR1 and CDR2: DFQATT and SNEGSKA (reference sequence). CDR3 sequence (DNA): TGCAGTCGAAGAAACAGGGGCTACACCTTC. As protein: CSRRNRGYTF.

J is TRBJ1-1 and V is TRBV5-1; tentative D call: TRBD1 (5 bases). Germline V gene data show CDR1 as SGHRS and CDR2 as YFSETQ. The CDR3 loop spans 17 amino acids. Trimming pared 5 bases from V and 1 base from J, leaving 21 bases between. The CDR3 loop reads CASRQKLGGISNTEAFF. The CDR3 DNA follows: TGCGCCAGCAGACAAAAGTTGGGGGGTATCTCGAACACTGAAGCTTTCTTT.